A selection of T cell receptor beta chains follows, all from one sample in a study of cytomegalovirus exposure and HLA in healthy donors. Repertoires were generated with immunoSEQ multiplex PCR, while TCRdb's copy carries only in-frame clones and drops some. Seen here are about 110,000 clones, approximately 73% observed once, and the top ten hold approximately 8.4%. Material for sequencing was PBMCs. These receptors originate from a man aged 35 to 55 in good health and CMV-seronegative. CDR3s include the opening cysteine and the closing phenylalanine or tryptophan. A D gene is named only where the DNA matches it firmly.

d_call	v_call	j_call	cdr3_aa
TRBD2	TRBV28	TRBJ2-1	CASGATSGGPNEQFF
.	TRBV5-1	TRBJ2-1	CASSSDSRGEQFF
.	TRBV13	TRBJ2-7	CASSDIGSAYEQYF
TRBD1	TRBV5-1	TRBJ1-4	CASSFTPTGHEKLFF
.	TRBV18	TRBJ2-5	CASSGSQETQYF
TRBD2	TRBV5-1	TRBJ2-1	CASTIQIGGRGGSGNEQFF
TRBD1	TRBV7-9	TRBJ2-7	CASSPLQGAASEQYF
.	TRBV5-4	TRBJ2-5	CASSPGGGETQYF
TRBD2	TRBV4-2	TRBJ2-5	CASSQGGAGGKETQYF
TRBD1	TRBV5-1	TRBJ2-6	CASSPSGRTGGSGANVLTF
TRBD1	TRBV19	TRBJ2-3	CASSIDRDRISSTDTQYF
.	TRBV28	TRBJ1-5	CASSPAGQPQHF